This is a list of T cell receptor beta chains from one sample in a study of T cells after yellow fever vaccination. Using its own MiXCR run on the 5' RACE reads, TCRdb lists one record per CDR3 protein. Here the sample spans approximately 180,000 distinct CDR3 sequences, approximately 6.2% being singletons. The source was CD4+ T cells sorted from PBMCs, collected on the day of the first yellow fever vaccination. Source of these receptors: a man aged 18 to 30 who received the YFV17D yellow fever vaccine. CDR3s include the opening cysteine and the closing phenylalanine or tryptophan. A D gene is named only where the DNA matches it firmly. Clone size is shown for a subset of rows, as once, few, many or a class of expanded clone.

V gene	D gene	clone size	J gene	CDR3 DNA	CDR3 protein
TRBV4-1	NA	many	TRBJ2-4	TGCGCCAGCAGCCAACAAACAGGGGGGGCCGTCAAAAACATTCAGTACTTC	CASSQQTGGAVKNIQYF
TRBV9	NA	NA	TRBJ1-2	TGTGCCAGCAGCTCCAAGCCCGGACCCTATGGCTACACCTTC	CASSSKPGPYGYTF
TRBV6-5	NA	few	TRBJ1-1	TGTGCCAGCAGCCCCTCTGGGATGGTCCGGGCCAACACTGAAGCTTTCTTT	CASSPSGMVRANTEAFF
TRBV7-2	TRBD2	many	TRBJ2-3	TGTGCCAGCAGCCCCCGAGTCCAGCGGGGGACAGATACGCAGTATTTT	CASSPRVQRGTDTQYF
TRBV7-2	NA	few	TRBJ2-2	TGTGCCAGCAGCTTAATGGCGTCCAGGGAGCTGTTTTTT	CASSLMASRELFF
TRBV5-1	NA	many	TRBJ1-3	TGCGCCAGCAGCTTGGCCGGGTCGAGGGCAAACACCATATATTTT	CASSLAGSRANTIYF
TRBV20-1	NA	few	TRBJ2-7	TGCAGTGCTAGGGTCAGCTCCTACGAGCAGTACTTC	CSARVSSYEQYF
TRBV5-1	TRBD1	NA	TRBJ2-5	TGCGCCAGCAGCTCCGGGACAGGGGCTTGTGAGACCCAGTACTTC	CASSSGTGACETQYF
TRBV4-3	TRBD2	many	TRBJ2-1	TGCGCCAGCAGCCAAGGGACTAGCGGCTACAATGAGCAGTTCTTC	CASSQGTSGYNEQFF
TRBV6-2/TRBV6-3	NA	many	TRBJ2-5	TGTGCCAGCAGTTGGATCGCGGGGCGCCCGCAAGAGACCCAGTACTTC	CASSWIAGRPQETQYF
TRBV20-1	NA	many	TRBJ1-6	TGCAGTGCTAGGCCCAGGGAATCCTATAATTCACCCCTCCACTTT	CSARPRESYNSPLHF
TRBV18	NA	NA	TRBJ2-7	TGTGCCAGCTCACACGTGGGCAAGGGGACCTACGAGCAGTACTTC	CASSHVGKGTYEQYF
TRBV20-1	NA	many	TRBJ2-3	TGCAGTGCCAGAGTGGGAACCCACACAGATACGCAGTATTTT	CSARVGTHTDTQYF
TRBV7-9	NA	many	TRBJ2-1	TGTGCCAGCAGCTACACCGGACTGAGTAATGAGCAGTTCTTC	CASSYTGLSNEQFF
TRBV12-3/TRBV12-4	NA	many	TRBJ1-2	TGTGCCAGCAGTTTAGAGCCGCTGGACTATGGCTACACCTTC	CASSLEPLDYGYTF
TRBV7-2	NA	NA	TRBJ1-2	TGTGCCAGCACCCAGGACGGCCTCTATGGCTACACCTTC	CASTQDGLYGYTF
TRBV6-2/TRBV6-3	TRBD2	few	TRBJ2-5	TGTGCCAGCAGTCCCGGACTAGGGAGGGGCCAAGAGACCCAGTACTTC	CASSPGLGRGQETQYF
TRBV7-2	TRBD2	many	TRBJ2-7	TGTGCCAGCAGTACCGTTGGTGCGGGGGGCGAGCAGTACTTC	CASSTVGAGGEQYF
TRBV19	NA	NA	TRBJ2-7	TGTGCCAGTAGTATGGTACAGGCTGGGTACTACGAGCAGTACTTC	CASSMVQAGYYEQYF
TRBV3-1	NA	NA	TRBJ1-3	TGTGCCAGTAGTGGAGGAGGAGCCGGAAACACCATATATTTT	CASSGGGAGNTIYF
TRBV7-8	NA	NA	TRBJ1-5	TGTGCCAGCAGCGAAGGGGGGAGGGGCGGCAATCAGCCCCAGCATTTT	CASSEGGRGGNQPQHF
TRBV15	NA	NA	TRBJ1-5	TGTGCCACCAGCAGATCACACGGGGCAGGGAATCAGCCCCAGCATTTT	CATSRSHGAGNQPQHF
TRBV12-3/TRBV12-4	TRBD1	NA	TRBJ2-3	TGTGCCAGCAGTTTAGCGCCCAGGGGGCTACGACTAACTAGCACAGATACGCAGTATTTT	CASSLAPRGLRLTSTDTQYF
TRBV20-1	NA	few	TRBJ2-7	TGCAGTGCTGGCACAGGAGGGGGGCGCGTCTACGAGCAGTACTTC	CSAGTGGGRVYEQYF
TRBV4-1	NA	many	TRBJ2-1	TGCGCCAGCAGGGTACCCGGAGGACGGTACAATGAGCAGTTCTTC	CASRVPGGRYNEQFF
TRBV6-2/TRBV6-3	NA	few	TRBJ2-7	TGTGCCAGCACCCCGCTCCGGGACGTCCACGAGCAGTACTTC	CASTPLRDVHEQYF
TRBV5-1	TRBD1	many	TRBJ1-4	TGCGCCAGCAGCGGCACAGGGGATAATGAAAAACTGTTTTTT	CASSGTGDNEKLFF
TRBV6-6	NA	many	TRBJ1-1	TGTGCCAGCACCCAAGGGGGGGGTGAAGCTTTCTTT	CASTQGGGEAFF
TRBV12-3/TRBV12-4	NA	NA	TRBJ1-2	TGTGCCAGCAGTTTGACTACCTATGGCTACACCTTC	CASSLTTYGYTF
TRBV6-5	NA	NA	TRBJ2-3	TGTGCCAGCAGCCGAACCGGGACCCTAAGCACAGATACGCAGTATTTT	CASSRTGTLSTDTQYF
TRBV4-3	NA	many	TRBJ2-5	TGCGCCAGCAGCCCTCAAACAGAGACCCAGTACTTC	CASSPQTETQYF
TRBV27	NA	many	TRBJ1-2	TGTGCCAGCAGTTTAGCCTGGGATTTATTAAACTATGGCTACACCTTC	CASSLAWDLLNYGYTF
TRBV29-1	NA	many	TRBJ2-1	TGCAGCGCGGATGAGCAGTTCTTC	CSADEQFF
TRBV7-2	TRBD1	NA	TRBJ1-2	TGTGCCAGCAGCTTGGACAGGGGAAGAAGCCATGGCTACACCTTC	CASSLDRGRSHGYTF
TRBV18	TRBD1	few	TRBJ2-3	TGTGCCAGCTCACCCCCGGGACAGGGGGTCGATACGCAGTATTTT	CASSPPGQGVDTQYF
TRBV6-4	TRBD2	few	TRBJ2-4	TGTGCCAGCAGGATCGGAGCGGGAGAGCTTCAAACTCAGTTACTAGCCAAAAACATTCAGTACTTC	CASRIGAGELQTQLLAKNIQYF
TRBV7-9	NA	once	TRBJ2-5	TGTGCCAGCAGATTTTTCGGGGGCCAAGAGACCCAGTACTTC	CASRFFGGQETQYF
TRBV4-1	TRBD1	many	TRBJ2-4	TGCGCCAGCAGCCAAGGCGCACAGGGGGCAATTTCCAAAAACATTCAGTACTTC	CASSQGAQGAISKNIQYF
TRBV29-1	NA	NA	TRBJ1-5	TGCAGCGTTACAGGGAGATCAGGACAGCCCCAGCATTTT	CSVTGRSGQPQHF
TRBV12-3/TRBV12-4	NA	many	TRBJ1-1	TGTGCCAGCAGACCACAGGTCATGAACACTGAAGCTTTCTTT	CASRPQVMNTEAFF
TRBV5-2	NA	NA	TRBJ1-5	TGTGCCATGGGCCCTGGGTCCGGGACAGCCCAGCATTTT	CAMGPGSGTAQHF
TRBV10-3	NA	many	TRBJ1-1	TGTGCCATCAGGCCCGAAATGGGGAACACTGAAGCTTTCTTT	CAIRPEMGNTEAFF
TRBV12-3/TRBV12-4	TRBD1	NA	TRBJ2-1	TGTGCCAGCAGTTTACCAGGGGGATCGAATGAGCAGTTCTTC	CASSLPGGSNEQFF
TRBV7-2	TRBD2	few	TRBJ2-3	TGTGCCAGCAGCTTCGGAGCGGGGGTTACAGATACGCAGTATTTT	CASSFGAGVTDTQYF
TRBV29-1	TRBD1	many	TRBJ2-5	TGCAGCGCAAGGGACAGGGGCTTCCAAGAGACCCAGTACTTC	CSARDRGFQETQYF
TRBV5-1	TRBD1	few	TRBJ2-5	TGCGCCAGCAGCCCCGGGACAGGGAGTCGGGAGACCCAGTACTTC	CASSPGTGSRETQYF
TRBV12-3/TRBV12-4	NA	NA	TRBJ1-2	TGTGCCAGCAGTTTAGTAGGCGACTTAGGCTACACCTTC	CASSLVGDLGYTF
TRBV12-3/TRBV12-4	TRBD2	many	TRBJ2-3	TGTGCCAGCAGGGTACTAGCGGGGGGGCCGGTAGATACGCAGTATTTT	CASRVLAGGPVDTQYF
TRBV12-3/TRBV12-4	TRBD1	many	TRBJ2-2	TGTGCCAGCAGTTTTGACAGGGGTGGCGGGGAGCTGTTTTTT	CASSFDRGGGELFF
TRBV27	TRBD1	few	TRBJ2-5	TGTGCCAGCAGTGGGTATGCGGACAGGGGATCCCAAGAGACCCAGTACTTC	CASSGYADRGSQETQYF
TRBV5-6	NA	many	TRBJ2-1	TGTGCCAGCAGCTTGGGGGGCTTCGGGCCGAGCTCCTACAATGAGCAGTTCTTC	CASSLGGFGPSSYNEQFF
TRBV7-6	NA	many	TRBJ2-5	TGTGCCAGCAGCTTAGGAGTTCTGGAGACCCAGTACTTC	CASSLGVLETQYF
TRBV20-1	TRBD2	many	TRBJ2-5	TGCAGTGCTGGGGAGCGGGGACTCGAGACCCAGTACTTC	CSAGERGLETQYF
TRBV5-6	NA	few	TRBJ2-2	TGTGCCAGCAGCTGGACCGATGGCGGGGAGCTGTTTTTT	CASSWTDGGELFF